This T cell receptor (beta chain) originates from a study of blood T cell repertoires in COVID-19 (dated by TCRdb to the early 2020s). In terms of the full investigation: The collaborator samples originated in the United States, Italy and Spain and spanned the acute and convalescent phases of COVID-19. The material from the prospective study consisted of cDNA or gDNA derived from T cells, B-cell-depleted T cells, or PBMCs. Deeply sampled blood TCRbeta repertoires from subjects exposed to, actively infected with, or recovered from COVID-19 were included in the dataset. A freely available public database, intended as a resource for researchers studying the immune response to SARS-CoV-2, is where the repertoires were released. Samples were obtained from the ongoing ImmuneRACE study (first 160 participants) and from 1,254 subjects provided by 6 global collaborators. The sample metadata nearly always contained a de-identified subject ID, COVID-19 status, age in years and sex. Where HLA class I and class II types were available, the types were taken from metadata supplied by the sample provider, not from assay-based typing.

Notes on this clone: Its antigen target is currently unknown. No quality values exist for individual bases; no much larger clone is one base distant.

TCRbeta CDR3 regions were amplified from genomic DNA by means of the immunoSEQ Assay, a bias-controlled multiplex PCR. In the source study's methods: The number of nucleated cells in each sample was estimated by amplification of reference gene primers within the assay. To quantify the absolute abundance of each unique TCRbeta CDR3 rearrangement, sequence reads were collapsed and filtered. For each sample, productive Simpson clonality was calculated as the square root of Simpson's diversity index across productive rearrangements. TCRdb's version of the immuneACCESS table is confined to in-frame rearrangements and falls short of the full clone set. An unresolved V gene accounts for under half of the shortfall where checked; the remainder is of unknown origin. That table furnishes V, J and clone size, whereas the DNA furnished D and trimming. A total of 150,000 to 170,000 clones appear in this sample, over 60% of them only once. The ten biggest clones cover under 2% of the sample.

Each collaborating institution followed its own protocols to collect whole blood in K2EDTA tubes. For TCRbeta analysis, collaborators shipped samples as frozen whole blood, isolated PBMCs, or DNA extracted from either of those sample types. Here is what the overall study found, with its caveats: The quantity of clinical and demographic metadata differed by source and by participant and was supplied without curation.

From a lookup of the germline V gene (reference sequence), CDR1 and CDR2 are MNHEY and SMNVEV. Measured from the cysteine to the phenylalanine, the CDR3 is 13 residues long. Only the CDR3 region is kept as DNA, spanning 39 bases read in frame from base 1. Here V drops 6 bases and J drops 4 bases, and the junction holds 2 bases not matched to any gene. The chain is encoded by TRBV27 joined to TRBJ2-2; the junction holds 7 bases that match TRBD1. The receptor was derived from an elderly man with acute or convalescent COVID-19. Sequenced: peripheral blood. The nucleotides are TGTGCCAGCAGGGGACAGCTCACCGGGGAGCTGTTTTTT. Its product reads: CASRGQLTGELFF.